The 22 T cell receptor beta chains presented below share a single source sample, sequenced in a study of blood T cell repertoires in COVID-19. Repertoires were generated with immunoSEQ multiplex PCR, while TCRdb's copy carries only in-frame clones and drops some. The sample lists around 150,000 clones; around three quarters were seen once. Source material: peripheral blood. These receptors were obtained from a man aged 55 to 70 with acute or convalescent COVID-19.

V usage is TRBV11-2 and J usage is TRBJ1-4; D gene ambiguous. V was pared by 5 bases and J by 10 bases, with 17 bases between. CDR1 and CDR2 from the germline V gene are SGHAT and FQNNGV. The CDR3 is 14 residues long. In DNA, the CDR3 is TGTGCCAGCAGCCTTCGGTCCCTGGTTGGAAAACTGTTTTTT. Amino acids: CASSLRSLVGKLFF.

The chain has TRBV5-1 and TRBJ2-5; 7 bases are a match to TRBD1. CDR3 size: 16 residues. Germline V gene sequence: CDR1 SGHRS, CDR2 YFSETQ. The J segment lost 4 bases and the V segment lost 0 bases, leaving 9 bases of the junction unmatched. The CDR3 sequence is CASSLGQGEGPETQYF. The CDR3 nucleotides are TGCGCCAGCAGCTTGGGACAGGGAGAAGGTCCAGAGACCCAGTACTTC.

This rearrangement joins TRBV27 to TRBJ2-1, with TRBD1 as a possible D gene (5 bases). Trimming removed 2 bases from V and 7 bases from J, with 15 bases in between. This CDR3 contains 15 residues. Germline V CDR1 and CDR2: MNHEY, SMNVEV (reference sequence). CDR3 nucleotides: TGTGCCAGCAGTTTAAGTGACAGTCCCCTTAATGAGCAGTTCTTC. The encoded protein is CASSLSDSPLNEQFF.

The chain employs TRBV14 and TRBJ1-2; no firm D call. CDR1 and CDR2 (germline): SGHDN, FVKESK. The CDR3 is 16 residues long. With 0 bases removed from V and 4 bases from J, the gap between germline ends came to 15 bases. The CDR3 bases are TGTGCCAGCAGCCAAGACTGGCGGCATAGCTTCTATGGCTACACCTTC. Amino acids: CASSQDWRHSFYGYTF.

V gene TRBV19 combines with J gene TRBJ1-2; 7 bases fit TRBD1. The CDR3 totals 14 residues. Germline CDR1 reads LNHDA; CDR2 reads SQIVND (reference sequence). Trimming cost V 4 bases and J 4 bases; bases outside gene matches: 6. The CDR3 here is CASSTRQGSYGYTF. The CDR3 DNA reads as TGTGCCAGTAGTACCAGACAGGGAAGCTATGGCTACACCTTC.

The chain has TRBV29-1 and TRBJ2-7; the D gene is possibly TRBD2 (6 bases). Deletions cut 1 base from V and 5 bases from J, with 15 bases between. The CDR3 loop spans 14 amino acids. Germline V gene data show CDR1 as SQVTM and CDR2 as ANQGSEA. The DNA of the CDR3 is TGCAGCGTTGAAGGGACTACCCTCGGGGACGAGCAGTACTTC. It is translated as CSVEGTTLGDEQYF.

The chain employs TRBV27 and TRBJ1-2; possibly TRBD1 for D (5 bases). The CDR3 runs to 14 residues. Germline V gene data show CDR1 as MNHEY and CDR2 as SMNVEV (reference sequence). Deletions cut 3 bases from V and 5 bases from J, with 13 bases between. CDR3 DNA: TGTGCCAGCAGTTTTGGACAAGGGCTGTATGGCTACACCTTC. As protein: CASSFGQGLYGYTF.

CDR3 loop: CASLNRTPSYEQYF. CDR3 DNA sequence: TGCGCCAGCCTAAACAGGACCCCCTCCTACGAGCAGTACTTC. The chain combines TRBV23-1 with TRBJ2-7, with a possible D match to TRBD1 (5 bases). Being an ORF, TRBV23-1 has a function that is uncertain. V was clipped by 8 bases and J by 0 bases, with 14 bases between them. This CDR3 has 14 residues.

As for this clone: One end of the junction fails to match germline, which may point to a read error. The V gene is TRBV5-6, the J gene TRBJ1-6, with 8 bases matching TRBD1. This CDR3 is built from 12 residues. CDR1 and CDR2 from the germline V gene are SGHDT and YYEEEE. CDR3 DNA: TGTGCCAGCAGCATGGGCGGGGACAGGCCTGACTTT. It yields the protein CASSMGGDRPDF.

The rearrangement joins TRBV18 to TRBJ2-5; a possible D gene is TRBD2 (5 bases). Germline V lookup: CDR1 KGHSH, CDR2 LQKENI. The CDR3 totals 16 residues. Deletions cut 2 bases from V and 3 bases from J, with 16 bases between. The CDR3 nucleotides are TGTGCCAGCTCACCAAAAACGACGTCGGAGGAAGAGACCCAGTACTTC. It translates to CASSPKTTSEEETQYF.

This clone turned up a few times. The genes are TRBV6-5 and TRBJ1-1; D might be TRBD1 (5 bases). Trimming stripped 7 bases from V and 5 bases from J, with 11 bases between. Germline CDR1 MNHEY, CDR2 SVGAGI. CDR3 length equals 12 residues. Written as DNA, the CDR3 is TGTGCCAGCACCGACAGAAAGACTGAAGCTTTCTTT. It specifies CASTDRKTEAFF.

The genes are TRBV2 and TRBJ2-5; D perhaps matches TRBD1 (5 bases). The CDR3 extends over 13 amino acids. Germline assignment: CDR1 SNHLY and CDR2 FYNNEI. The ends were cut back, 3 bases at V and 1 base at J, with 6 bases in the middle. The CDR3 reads CASSDQGQETQYF. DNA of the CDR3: TGTGCCAGCAGTGACCAGGGCCAAGAGACCCAGTACTTC.

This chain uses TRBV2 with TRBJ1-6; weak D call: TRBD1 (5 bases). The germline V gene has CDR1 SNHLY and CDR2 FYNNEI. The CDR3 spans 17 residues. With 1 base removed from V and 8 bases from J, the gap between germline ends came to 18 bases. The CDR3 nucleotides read TGTGCCAGCAGTGAAGGGGCAGGGATATTTTTGTATTCACCCCTCCACTTT. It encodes CASSEGAGIFLYSPLHF. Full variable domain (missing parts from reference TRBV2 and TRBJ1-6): EPEVTQTPSHQVTQMGQEVILRCVPISNHLYFYWYRQILGQKVEFLVSFYNNEISEKSEIFDDQFSVERPDGSNFTLKIRSTKLEDSAMYFCASSEGAGIFLYSPLHFGNGTRLTVT.

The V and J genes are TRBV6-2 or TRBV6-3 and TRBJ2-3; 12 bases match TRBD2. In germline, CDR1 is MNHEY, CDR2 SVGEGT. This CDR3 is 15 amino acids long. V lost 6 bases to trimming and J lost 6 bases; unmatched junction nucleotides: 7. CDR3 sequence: CASSRRTSGVDTQYF. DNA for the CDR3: TGTGCCAGCAGCCGTCGGACTAGCGGGGTCGATACGCAGTATTTT.

The CDR3, as DNA: TGTGCCAGCAGTTACCCCGGGGGGTCAAGCACAGATACGCAGTATTTT. The encoded protein is CASSYPGGSSTDTQYF. The rearrangement uses TRBV6-5 and TRBJ2-3; 7 bases align to TRBD2. Germline CDR1 MNHEY, CDR2 SVGAGI. The CDR3 consists of 16 residues. V gave up 2 bases and J gave up 0 bases; unmatched junction bases: 5.

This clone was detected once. Here the CDR3 DNA reads TGTGCCAGCAGCTTCAAGGGGGCTGGAAACACCATATATTTT. Protein: CASSFKGAGNTIYF. The rearrangement uses TRBV7-9 and TRBJ1-3, with a possible D match to TRBD1 (6 bases). The CDR3 length is 14 residues. V was pared by 3 bases and J by 2 bases, with 8 bases between. CDR1 is SEHNR and CDR2 is FQNEAQ in the germline V gene (reference sequence).

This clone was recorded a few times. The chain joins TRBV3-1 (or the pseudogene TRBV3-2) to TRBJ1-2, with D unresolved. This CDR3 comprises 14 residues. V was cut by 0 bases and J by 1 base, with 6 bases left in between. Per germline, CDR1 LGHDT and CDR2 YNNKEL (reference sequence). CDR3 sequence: CASSQEQFNYGYTF. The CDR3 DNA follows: TGTGCCAGCAGCCAAGAACAGTTTAACTATGGCTACACCTTC.

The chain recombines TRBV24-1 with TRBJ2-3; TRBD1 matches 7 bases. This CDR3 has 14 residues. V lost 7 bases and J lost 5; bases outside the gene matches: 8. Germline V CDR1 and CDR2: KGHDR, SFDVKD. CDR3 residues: CATRGQSRGDTQYF. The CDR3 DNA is TGTGCCACCAGGGGACAGTCCAGGGGAGATACGCAGTATTTT.

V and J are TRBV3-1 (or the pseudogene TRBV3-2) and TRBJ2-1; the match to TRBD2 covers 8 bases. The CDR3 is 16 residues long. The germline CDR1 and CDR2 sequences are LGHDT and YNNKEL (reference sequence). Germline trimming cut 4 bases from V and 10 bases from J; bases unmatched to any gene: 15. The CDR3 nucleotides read TGTGCCAGCAGCCCCCGCCTGGCGGGGGGCGTGCAGGAGCAGTTCTTC. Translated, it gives CASSPRLAGGVQEQFF.

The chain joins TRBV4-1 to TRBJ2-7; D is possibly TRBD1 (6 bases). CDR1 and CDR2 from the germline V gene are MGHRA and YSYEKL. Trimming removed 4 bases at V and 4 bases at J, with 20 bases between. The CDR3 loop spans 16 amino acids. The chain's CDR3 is CASSPEAAGALYEQYF. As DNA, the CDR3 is TGCGCCAGCAGCCCAGAGGCTGCAGGGGCGCTTTACGAGCAGTACTTC.

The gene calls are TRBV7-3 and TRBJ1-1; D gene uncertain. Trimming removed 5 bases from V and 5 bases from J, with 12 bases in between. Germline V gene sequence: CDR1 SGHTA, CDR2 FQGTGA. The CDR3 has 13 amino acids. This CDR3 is CASSPQQRTEAFF. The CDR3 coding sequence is TGTGCCAGCAGCCCCCAACAGAGAACTGAAGCTTTCTTT.

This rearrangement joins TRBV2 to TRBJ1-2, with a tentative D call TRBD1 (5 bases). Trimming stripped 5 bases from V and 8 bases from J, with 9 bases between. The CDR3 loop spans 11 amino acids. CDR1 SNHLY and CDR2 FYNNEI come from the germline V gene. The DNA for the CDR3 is TGTGCCAGCAGTCTGGGGCTCGGCTACACCTTC. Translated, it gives CASSLGLGYTF.